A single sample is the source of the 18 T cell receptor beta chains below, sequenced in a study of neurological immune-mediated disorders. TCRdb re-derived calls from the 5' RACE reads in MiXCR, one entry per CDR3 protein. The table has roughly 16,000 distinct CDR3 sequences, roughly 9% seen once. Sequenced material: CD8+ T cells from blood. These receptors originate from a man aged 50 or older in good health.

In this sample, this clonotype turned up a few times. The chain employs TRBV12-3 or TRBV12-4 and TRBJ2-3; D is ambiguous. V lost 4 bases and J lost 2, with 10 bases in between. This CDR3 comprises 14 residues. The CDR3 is CASSSGLVTDTQYF. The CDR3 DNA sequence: TGTGCCAGCAGTTCAGGCCTTGTCACAGATACGCAGTATTTT.

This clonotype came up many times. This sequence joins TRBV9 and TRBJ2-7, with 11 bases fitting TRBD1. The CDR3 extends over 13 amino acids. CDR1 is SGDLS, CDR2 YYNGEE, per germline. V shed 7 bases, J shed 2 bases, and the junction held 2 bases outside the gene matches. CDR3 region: CASSGQGAYEQYF. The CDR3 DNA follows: TGTGCCAGCTCGGGACAGGGGGCCTACGAGCAGTACTTC.

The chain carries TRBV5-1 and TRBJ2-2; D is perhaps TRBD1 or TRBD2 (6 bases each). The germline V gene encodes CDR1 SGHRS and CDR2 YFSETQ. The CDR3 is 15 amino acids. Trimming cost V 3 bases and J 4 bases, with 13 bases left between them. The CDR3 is CASSWGASPTGELFF. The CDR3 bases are TGCGCCAGCAGCTGGGGGGCGAGCCCCACCGGGGAGCTGTTTTTT. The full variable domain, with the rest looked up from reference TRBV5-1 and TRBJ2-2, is KAGVTQTPRYLIKTRGQQVTLSCSPISGHRSVSWYQQTPGQGLQFLFEYFSETQRNKGNFPGRFSGRQFSNSRSEMNVSTLELGDSALYLCASSWGASPTGELFFGEGSRLTVL.

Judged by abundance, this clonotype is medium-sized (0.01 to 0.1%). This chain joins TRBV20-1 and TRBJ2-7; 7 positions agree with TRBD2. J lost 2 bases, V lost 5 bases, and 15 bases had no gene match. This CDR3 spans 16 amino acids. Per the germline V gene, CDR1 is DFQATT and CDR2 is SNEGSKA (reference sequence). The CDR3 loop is CSALPVGGWNTYEQYF. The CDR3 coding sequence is TGCAGTGCTCTTCCCGTGGGAGGGTGGAACACCTACGAGCAGTACTTC.

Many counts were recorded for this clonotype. The CDR3 DNA sequence: TGCAGCGCACCCCGGGGCTATGGCTACACCTTC. It translates to CSAPRGYGYTF. This chain links TRBV29-1 with TRBJ1-2; no clear D gene. CDR1 is SQVTM, CDR2 ANQGSEA, per germline. The CDR3 is made up of 11 amino acids. The V end was cut by 7 bases, the J end by 4 bases, with 10 bases between.

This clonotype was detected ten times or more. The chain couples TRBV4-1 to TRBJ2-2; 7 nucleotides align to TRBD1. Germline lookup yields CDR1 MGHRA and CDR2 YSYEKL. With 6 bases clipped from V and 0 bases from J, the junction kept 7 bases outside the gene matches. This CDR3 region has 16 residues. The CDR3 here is CASSHWTGTNTGELFF. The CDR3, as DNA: TGCGCCAGCAGTCACTGGACAGGTACGAACACCGGGGAGCTGTTTTTT.

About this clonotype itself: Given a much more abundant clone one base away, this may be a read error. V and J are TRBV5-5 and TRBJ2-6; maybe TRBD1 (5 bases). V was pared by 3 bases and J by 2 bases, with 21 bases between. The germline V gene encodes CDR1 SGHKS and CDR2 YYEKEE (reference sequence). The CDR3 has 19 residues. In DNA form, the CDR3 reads TGTGCCAGCAGCTCCCTTGGCTGGGGCGAGTGGGCTGGGGCCAACGTCCTGACTTTC. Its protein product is CASSSLGWGEWAGANVLTF.

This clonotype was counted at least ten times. This chain's CDR3 is CASSTSGLGEYEQYF. CDR3 bases: TGTGCCAGCAGCACCTCCGGGTTAGGGGAGTACGAGCAGTACTTC. The V and J genes are TRBV7-2 and TRBJ2-7; D is tentatively TRBD1 or TRBD2 (5 bases each). Trimming took off 5 bases at V and 4 bases at J, with 18 bases between the two ends. Germline V CDR1 and CDR2: SGHTA, FQGNSA. This CDR3 has 15 amino acids.

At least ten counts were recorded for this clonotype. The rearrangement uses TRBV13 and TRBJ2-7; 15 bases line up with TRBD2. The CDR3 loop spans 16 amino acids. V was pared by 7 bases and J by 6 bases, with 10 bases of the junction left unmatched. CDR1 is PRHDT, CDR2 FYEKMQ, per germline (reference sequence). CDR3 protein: CASTTEGLAGGGEQYF. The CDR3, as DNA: TGTGCCAGCACCACTGAGGGACTAGCGGGAGGAGGCGAGCAGTACTTC. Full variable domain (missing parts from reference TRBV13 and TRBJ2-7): AAGVIQSPRHLIKEKRETATLKCYPIPRHDTVYWYQQGPGQDPQFLISFYEKMQSDKGSIPDRFSAQQFSDYHSELNMSSLELGDSALYFCASTTEGLAGGGEQYFGPGTRLTVT.

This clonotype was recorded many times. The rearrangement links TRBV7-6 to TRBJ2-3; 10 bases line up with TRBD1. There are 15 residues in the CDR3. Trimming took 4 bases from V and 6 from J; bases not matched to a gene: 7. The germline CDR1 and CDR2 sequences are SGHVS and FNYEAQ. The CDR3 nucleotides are TGTGCCAGCAGCTCCCTCGACAGGGGGCAGGATACGCAGTATTTT. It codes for CASSSLDRGQDTQYF.

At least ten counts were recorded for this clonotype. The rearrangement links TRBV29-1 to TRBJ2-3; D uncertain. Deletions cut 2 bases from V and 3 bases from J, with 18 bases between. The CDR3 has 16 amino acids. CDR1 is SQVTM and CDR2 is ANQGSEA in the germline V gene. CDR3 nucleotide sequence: TGCAGCGTTGAATACGCTATGAGTGCGACTACAGATACGCAGTATTTT. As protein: CSVEYAMSATTDTQYF.

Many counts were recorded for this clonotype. CDR3: CASSLAGREGYRSDEQFF. The CDR3 DNA is TGTGCCAGCAGTTTAGCGGGTAGAGAGGGGTACAGATCGGATGAGCAGTTCTTC. This sequence joins TRBV12-3 or TRBV12-4 and TRBJ2-1, with D perhaps matching TRBD1 or TRBD2 (5 bases each). Trimming left V 0 bases short and J 8 bases short, with 23 bases between. The CDR3 sequence is 18 residues long.

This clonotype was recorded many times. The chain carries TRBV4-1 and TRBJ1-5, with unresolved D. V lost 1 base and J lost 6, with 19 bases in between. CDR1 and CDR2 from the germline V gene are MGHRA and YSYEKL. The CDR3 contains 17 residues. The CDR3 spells CASSQAVSEGWGQPQHF. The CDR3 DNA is TGCGCCAGCAGCCAAGCAGTCAGTGAGGGTTGGGGTCAGCCCCAGCATTTT.

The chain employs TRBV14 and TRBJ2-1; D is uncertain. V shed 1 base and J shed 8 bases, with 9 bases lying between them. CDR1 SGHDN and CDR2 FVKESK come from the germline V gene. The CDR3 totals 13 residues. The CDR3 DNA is TGTGCCAGCAGCCAAGTGGCCAGCGATGAGCAGTTCTTC. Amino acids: CASSQVASDEQFF.

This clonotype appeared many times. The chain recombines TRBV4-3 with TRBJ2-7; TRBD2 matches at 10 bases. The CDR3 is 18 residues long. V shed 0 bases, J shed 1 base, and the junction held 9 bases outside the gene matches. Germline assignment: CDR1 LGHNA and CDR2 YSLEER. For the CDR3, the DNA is TGCGCCAGCAGCCAAGATGGGGTAGCGGGAGGATGGTCCTACGAGCAGTACTTC. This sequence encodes CASSQDGVAGGWSYEQYF.

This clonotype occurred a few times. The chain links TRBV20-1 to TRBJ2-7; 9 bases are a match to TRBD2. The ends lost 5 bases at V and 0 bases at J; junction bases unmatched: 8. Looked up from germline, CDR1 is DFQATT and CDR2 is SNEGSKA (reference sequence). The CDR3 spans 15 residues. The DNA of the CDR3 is TGCAGTGCTTATAGGACTAGCGCGAGCTCCTACGAGCAGTACTTC. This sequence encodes CSAYRTSASSYEQYF.

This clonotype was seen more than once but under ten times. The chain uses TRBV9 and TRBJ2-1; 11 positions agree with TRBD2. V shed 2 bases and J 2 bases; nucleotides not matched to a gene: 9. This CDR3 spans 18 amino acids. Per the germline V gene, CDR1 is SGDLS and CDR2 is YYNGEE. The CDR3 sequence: CASSVFSGGATPYNEQFF. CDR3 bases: TGTGCCAGCAGCGTCTTTAGCGGGGGGGCCACTCCCTACAATGAGCAGTTCTTC.

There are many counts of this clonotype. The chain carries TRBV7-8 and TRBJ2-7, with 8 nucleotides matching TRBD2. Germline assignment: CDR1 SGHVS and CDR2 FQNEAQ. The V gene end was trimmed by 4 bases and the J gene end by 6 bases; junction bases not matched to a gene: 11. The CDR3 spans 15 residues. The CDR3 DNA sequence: TGTGCCAGCAGCTCGACGGGGACTAGGTTGGGCGAGCAGTACTTC. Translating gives CASSSTGTRLGEQYF.